A few counts support the clone carrying this T cell receptor (beta chain). Its antigen is not identified. This entry comes from a study of blood T cells in healthy people across ages. Alongside a J-beta primer mix, a sample-barcoded 5' primer served in a second PCR lasting roughly 7 to 11 cycles. Every individual sample yielded 2.5 million or more paired-end reads (each containing CDR3). TCRdb used MiXCR to reprocess the 5' RACE reads, holding one entry per CDR3 protein. The data hold hundreds of thousands of distinct CDR3 sequences, with about 52% observed a single time. Study findings and constraints: Per million T cells, the diversity of TCR beta decreased roughly linearly as age advanced.

Germline trimming cut 10 bases from V and 4 bases from J; bases unmatched to any gene: 9. In germline, CDR1 is SNHLY, CDR2 FYNNEI. The CDR3 sequence is 14 residues long. The J gene is TRBJ1-2, the V gene TRBV2; 10 bases are shared with TRBD1. This TCR was recovered from a woman aged 55-75 years in good health. Material: blood. Here the CDR3 DNA reads TGTGCCAACCGACAGGGGGCGCGCGGCTATGGCTACACCTTC. It is translated as CANRQGARGYGYTF.